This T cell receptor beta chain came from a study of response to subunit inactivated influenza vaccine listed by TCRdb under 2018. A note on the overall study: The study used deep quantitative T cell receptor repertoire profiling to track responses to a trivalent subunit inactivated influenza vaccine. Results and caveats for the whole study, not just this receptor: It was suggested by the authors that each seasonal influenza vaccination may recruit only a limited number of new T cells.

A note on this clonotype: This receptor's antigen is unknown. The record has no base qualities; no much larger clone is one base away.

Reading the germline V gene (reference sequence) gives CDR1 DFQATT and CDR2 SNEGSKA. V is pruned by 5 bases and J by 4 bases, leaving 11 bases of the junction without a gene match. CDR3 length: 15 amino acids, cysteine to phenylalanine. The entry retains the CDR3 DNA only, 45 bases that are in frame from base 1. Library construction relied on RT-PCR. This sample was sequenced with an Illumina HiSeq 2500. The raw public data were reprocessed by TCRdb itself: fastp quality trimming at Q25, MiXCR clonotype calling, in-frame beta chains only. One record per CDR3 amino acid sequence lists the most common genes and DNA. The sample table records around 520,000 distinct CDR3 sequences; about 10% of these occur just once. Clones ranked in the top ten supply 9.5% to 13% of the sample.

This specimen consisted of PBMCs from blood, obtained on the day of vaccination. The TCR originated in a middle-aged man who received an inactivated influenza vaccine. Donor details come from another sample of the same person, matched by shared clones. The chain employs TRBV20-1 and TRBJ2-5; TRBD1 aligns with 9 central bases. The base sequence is TGCAGTGCTTGCGCCGGGACAGGGCTATTAGAGACCCAGTACTTC. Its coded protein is CSACAGTGLLETQYF.